This T cell receptor beta chain was sequenced for a study of CD8+CD57+ T cells in acquired aplastic anemia. With 7 bases removed from V and 1 base from J, the gap between germline ends came to 15 bases. Per the germline V gene, CDR1 is KGHDR and CDR2 is SFDVKD. There are 15 residues in the CDR3. Sequencing involved patients with CD8+CD57+ cell expansion previously shown by flow cytometry. Genomic DNA constituted the template upon which TCR beta VDJ and CDR3 profiling was performed. Via MiXCR, TCRdb re-called the reads, giving one row per CDR3 protein. The sample carries 250,000 to 300,000 distinct CDR3 sequences, 45% to 65% recorded once. This clonotype was seen only a few times.

The rearrangement joins TRBV24-1 to TRBJ1-2; D may be TRBD1 (6 bases). The origin of this receptor is a human donor with aplastic anemia. Sequencing was carried out using sorted CD4+, CD8+, or CD8+CD57+ T cells (not recorded which) from PBMCs. CDR3 region: CATSKSGAHNYGYTF. The CDR3 DNA reads as TGTGCCACCAGCAAGTCGGGGGCCCATAACTATGGCTACACCTTC.